The text below deals with one TCR beta chain. The same CDR3 arises from other DNA sequences in this sample as well. The data belong to a study of blood T cell repertoires in COVID-19. Study at large: Sources were T cells, B-cell-depleted T cells, or PBMCs; the material itself was cDNA or gDNA.

Original data processing: The assay estimated nucleated cells by amplifying reference gene primers. Using immunoSEQ multiplex PCR, the repertoire was profiled, and TCRdb retains in-frame clones only, with some absent. That table furnishes V, J and clone size, whereas the DNA furnished D and trimming. Of approximately 100,000 clones in the sample, approximately 90% were seen once. The CDR3 runs to 14 residues. V was pared by 4 bases and J by 7 bases, with 4 bases of the junction left unmatched. Germline CDR1 reads SNHLY; CDR2 reads FYNNEI. Sequenced: peripheral blood. The sequence derives from a man in his fifties or sixties with acute or convalescent COVID-19. V gene TRBV2 combines with J gene TRBJ1-6, with TRBD1 matching 7 bases. CDR3 protein: CASSGTGANSPLHF. DNA for the CDR3: TGTGCCAGCAGTGGAACAGGGGCGAATTCACCCCTCCACTTT.